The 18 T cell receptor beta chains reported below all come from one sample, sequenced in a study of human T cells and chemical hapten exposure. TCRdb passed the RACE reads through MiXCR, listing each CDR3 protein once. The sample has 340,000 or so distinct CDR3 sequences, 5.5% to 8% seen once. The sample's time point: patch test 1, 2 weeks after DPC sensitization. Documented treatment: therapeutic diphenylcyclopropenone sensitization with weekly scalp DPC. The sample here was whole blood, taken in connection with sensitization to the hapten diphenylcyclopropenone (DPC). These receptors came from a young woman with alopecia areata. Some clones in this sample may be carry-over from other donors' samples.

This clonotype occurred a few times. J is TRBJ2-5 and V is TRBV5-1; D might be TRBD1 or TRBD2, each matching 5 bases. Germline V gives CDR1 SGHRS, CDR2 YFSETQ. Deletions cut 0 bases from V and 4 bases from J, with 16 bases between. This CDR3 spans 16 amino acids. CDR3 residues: CASSLAPGPQGETQYF. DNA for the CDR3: TGCGCCAGCAGCTTGGCTCCGGGGCCCCAAGGAGAGACCCAGTACTTC.

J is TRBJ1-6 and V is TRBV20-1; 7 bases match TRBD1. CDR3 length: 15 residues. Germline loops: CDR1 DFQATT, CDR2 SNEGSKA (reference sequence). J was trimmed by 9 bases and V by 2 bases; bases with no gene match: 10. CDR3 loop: CSARKYTGESSPLHF. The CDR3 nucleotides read TGCAGTGCTAGAAAATACACAGGGGAGAGTTCACCCCTCCACTTT.

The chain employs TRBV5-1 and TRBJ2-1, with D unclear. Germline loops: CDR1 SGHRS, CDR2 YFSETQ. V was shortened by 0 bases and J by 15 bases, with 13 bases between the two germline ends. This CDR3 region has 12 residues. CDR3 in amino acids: CASSLGPGDRFF. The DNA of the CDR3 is TGCGCCAGCAGCTTGGGGCCAGGTGATAGGTTCTTC.

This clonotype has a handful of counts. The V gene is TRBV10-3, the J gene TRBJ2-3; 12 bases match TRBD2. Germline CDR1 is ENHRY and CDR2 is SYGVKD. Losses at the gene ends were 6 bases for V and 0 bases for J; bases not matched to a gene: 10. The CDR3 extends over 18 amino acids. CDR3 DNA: TGTGCCATCAGGCCCGGACTAGCGGGGATCGCTAGCACAGATACGCAGTATTTT. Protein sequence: CAIRPGLAGIASTDTQYF.

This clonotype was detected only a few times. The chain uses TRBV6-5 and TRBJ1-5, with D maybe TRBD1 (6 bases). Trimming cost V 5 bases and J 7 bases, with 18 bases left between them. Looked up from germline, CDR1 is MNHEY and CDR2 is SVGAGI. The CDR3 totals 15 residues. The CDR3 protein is CASSGTGLGRQPQHF. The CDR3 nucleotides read TGTGCCAGCAGTGGAACAGGGTTGGGGAGGCAGCCCCAGCATTTT.

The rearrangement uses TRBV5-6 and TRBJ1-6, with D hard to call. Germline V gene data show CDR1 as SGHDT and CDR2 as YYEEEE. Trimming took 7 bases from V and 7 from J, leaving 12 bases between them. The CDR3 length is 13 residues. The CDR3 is CASSRTRNSPLHF. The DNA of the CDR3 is TGTGCCAGCTCACGCACAAGGAATTCACCCCTCCACTTT.

CDR3 DNA sequence: TGCGCCAGCAGCTCCCTAGCGGGAGGGAACACCGGGGAGCTGTTTTTT. Its protein is CASSSLAGGNTGELFF. The rearrangement joins TRBV5-1 to TRBJ2-2; 11 bases align to TRBD2. With V trimmed by 3 bases and J by 1 base, 2 bases remained unmatched. Germline V gene sequence: CDR1 SGHRS, CDR2 YFSETQ. CDR3 length equals 16 residues.

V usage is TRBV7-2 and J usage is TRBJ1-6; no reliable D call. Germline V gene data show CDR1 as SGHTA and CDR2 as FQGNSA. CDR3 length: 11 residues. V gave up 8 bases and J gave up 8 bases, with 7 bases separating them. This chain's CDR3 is CASASDSPLHF. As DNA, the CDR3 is TGTGCCAGCGCTTCGGATTCACCCCTCCACTTT.

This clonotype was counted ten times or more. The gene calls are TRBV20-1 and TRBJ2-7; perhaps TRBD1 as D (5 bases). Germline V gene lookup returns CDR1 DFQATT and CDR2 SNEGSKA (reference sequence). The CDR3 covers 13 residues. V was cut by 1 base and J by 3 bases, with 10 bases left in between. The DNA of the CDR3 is TGCAGTGCTAGAGGGGGCAGATTCTACGAGCAGTACTTC. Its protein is CSARGGRFYEQYF.

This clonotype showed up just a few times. The CDR3 DNA follows: TGTGCCAGCAGGAAATACGGGGCAACTGAAGCTTTCTTT. Protein: CASRKYGATEAFF. The chain couples TRBV6-4 to TRBJ1-1; TRBD1 is a possible D gene (5 bases). This CDR3 comprises 13 residues. The germline V gene encodes CDR1 MRHNA and CDR2 SNTAGT. V was cut by 6 bases and J by 5 bases, with 13 bases left in between.

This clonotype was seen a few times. The CDR3, as DNA: TGTGCCAGCTCACCAATTATGGGACAGGGGATCTCCGAGCAGTACTTC. Amino acid sequence: CASSPIMGQGISEQYF. The chain has TRBV18 and TRBJ2-7, with 10 nucleotides matching TRBD1. This CDR3 is 16 amino acids long. V dropped 2 bases and J dropped 6; count of bases not matched to a gene: 10. Germline V CDR1 and CDR2: KGHSH, LQKENI.

CDR3 loop: CASSQGSSGSPLHF. For the CDR3, the DNA is TGTGCCAGCAGCCAGGGATCTAGCGGTTCACCCCTCCACTTT. The gene calls are TRBV7-3 and TRBJ1-6; D perhaps matches TRBD1 (5 bases). The CDR3 length is 14 residues. The germline V gene has CDR1 SGHTA and CDR2 FQGTGA. Trimming left V 5 bases short and J 9 bases short, with 14 bases between.

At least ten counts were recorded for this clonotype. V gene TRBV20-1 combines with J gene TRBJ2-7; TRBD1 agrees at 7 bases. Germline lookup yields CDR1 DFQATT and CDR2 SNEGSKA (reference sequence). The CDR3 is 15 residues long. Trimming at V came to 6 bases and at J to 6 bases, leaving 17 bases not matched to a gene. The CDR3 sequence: CSAIGDSPDLREQYF. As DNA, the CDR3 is TGCAGTGCGATCGGGGACAGTCCCGACCTACGCGAGCAGTACTTC.

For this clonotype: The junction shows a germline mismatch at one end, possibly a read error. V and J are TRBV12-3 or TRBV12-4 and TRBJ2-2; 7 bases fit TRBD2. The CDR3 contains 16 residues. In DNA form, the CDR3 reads TGTGCCAGCAGTTTACTTCCAGCGGGGTACACCGGGGAGCAGTTTTTT. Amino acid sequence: CASSLLPAGYTGEQFF.

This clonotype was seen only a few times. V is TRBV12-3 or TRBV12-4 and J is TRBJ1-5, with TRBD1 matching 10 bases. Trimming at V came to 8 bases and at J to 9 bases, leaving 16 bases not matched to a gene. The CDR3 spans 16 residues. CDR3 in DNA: TGTGCCAGCGTATTACGGGGGACAGGGGCTAACGGGCCCCAGCATTTT. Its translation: CASVLRGTGANGPQHF.

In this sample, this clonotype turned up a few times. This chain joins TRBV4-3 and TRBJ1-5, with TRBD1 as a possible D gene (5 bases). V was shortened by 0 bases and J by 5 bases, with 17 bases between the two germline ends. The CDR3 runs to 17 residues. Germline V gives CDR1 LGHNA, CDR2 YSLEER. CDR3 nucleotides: TGCGCCAGCAGCCAAGATTGGATGTCGGGGGTAGATCAGCCCCAGCATTTT. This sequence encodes CASSQDWMSGVDQPQHF.

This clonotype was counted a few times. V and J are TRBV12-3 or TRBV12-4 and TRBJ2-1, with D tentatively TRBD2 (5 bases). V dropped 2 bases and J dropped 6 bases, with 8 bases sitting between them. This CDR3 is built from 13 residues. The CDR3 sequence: CASSLLDSNEQFF. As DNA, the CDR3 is TGTGCCAGCAGTTTACTGGACTCCAATGAGCAGTTCTTC.

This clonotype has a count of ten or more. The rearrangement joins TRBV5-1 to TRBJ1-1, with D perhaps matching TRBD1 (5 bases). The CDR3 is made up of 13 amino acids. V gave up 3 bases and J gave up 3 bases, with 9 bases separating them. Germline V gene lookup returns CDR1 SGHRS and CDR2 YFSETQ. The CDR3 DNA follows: TGCGCCAGCAGCTCCTCAGGGTACACTGAAGCTTTCTTT. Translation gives CASSSSGYTEAFF.